Following are 27 T cell receptor beta chains from one sample sequenced in a study of blood T cells in healthy people across ages. A sample-barcoded 5' primer and a J-beta primer mix were used in a second PCR of roughly 6 to 12 cycles. Each CDR3 protein is one row after TCRdb ran MiXCR on the 5' RACE reads. The repertoire consists of 700,000 or so distinct CDR3 sequences, with 22% occurring once and the leading ten covering around 22%. Sequencing was carried out using blood. The receptors here all came from a man aged 70 or older in good health.

This clonotype turned up a few times. J is TRBJ2-5 and V is TRBV28; 7 bases fit TRBD1. The CDR3 covers 16 residues. With 2 bases clipped from V and 2 bases from J, the junction kept 8 bases outside the gene matches. The germline V gene encodes CDR1 MDHEN and CDR2 SYDVKM. In DNA, the CDR3 is TGTGCCAGCAGTTTACCCGGGACAGCAAAACAAGAGACCCAGTACTTC. Translation gives CASSLPGTAKQETQYF.

Only a few counts were recorded for this clonotype. The junction differs from germline at one of its ends, possibly a read error. This sequence joins TRBV10-3 and TRBJ2-3, with 10 nucleotides matching TRBD2. The CDR3 is 16 residues long. CDR1 and CDR2 (germline): ENHRY, SYGVKD. CDR3 residues: CAVSESTSGGTDTQYF. CDR3 nucleotide sequence: TGTGCCGTCAGTGAGTCCACTAGCGGGGGCACAGATACGCAGTATTTT.

This clonotype occurred many times. V is TRBV7-6 and J is TRBJ2-1, with D possibly TRBD2 on 6 matching bases. V shed 5 bases and J shed 5 bases, with 10 bases lying between them. The germline CDR1 and CDR2 sequences are SGHVS and FNYEAQ. The CDR3 sequence is 13 residues long. The CDR3 sequence: CASSRRGNNEQFF. The CDR3 DNA reads as TGTGCCAGCAGCCGCCGGGGGAACAATGAGCAGTTCTTC.

Only a few counts were recorded for this clonotype. V usage is TRBV12-3 or TRBV12-4 and J usage is TRBJ1-2; D remains unclear. The CDR3 covers 13 residues. V was shortened by 5 bases and J by 3 bases, with 10 bases between the two germline ends. The CDR3 sequence: CASSLRADYGYTF. As DNA, the CDR3 is TGTGCCAGCAGTCTAAGGGCGGACTATGGCTACACCTTC.

The chain carries TRBV7-2 and TRBJ2-1, with 9 bases that match TRBD1. After removal of 3 bases from V and 3 bases from J, the junction contained 6 bases not matched to a gene. Germline loops: CDR1 SGHTA, CDR2 FQGNSA. This CDR3 spans 16 amino acids. The CDR3 coding sequence is TGTGCCAGCAGCTTCACCGGGACAGGGAACTACAATGAGCAGTTCTTC. This translates into CASSFTGTGNYNEQFF.

The chain employs TRBV6-1 and TRBJ1-2; weak D call: TRBD1 (5 bases). V was cut by 7 bases and J by 8 bases, with 20 bases left in between. In germline, CDR1 is MNHNS, CDR2 SASEGT. This CDR3 is 14 amino acids long. CDR3 protein: CASTGNMDSLGYTF. In DNA form, the CDR3 reads TGTGCCAGCACAGGGAACATGGATTCCCTCGGCTACACCTTC.

This rearrangement joins TRBV12-3 or TRBV12-4 to TRBJ2-3, with 7 bases that match TRBD1. V lost 6 bases, J lost 3 bases, and 6 bases stayed unmatched. The CDR3 is 14 residues long. For the CDR3, the DNA is TGTGCCAGCAGAAAGACAGGGTTAACAGATACGCAGTATTTT. This encodes CASRKTGLTDTQYF.

J is TRBJ2-7 and V is TRBV5-1; the match to TRBD2 covers 7 bases. Germline CDR1 reads SGHRS; CDR2 reads YFSETQ. After removal of 2 bases from V and 3 bases from J, the junction contained 11 bases not matched to a gene. The CDR3 covers 16 residues. The CDR3 nucleotides are TGCGCCAGCAGCTTAATTATGGCGGGGGAGTTCTACGAGCAGTACTTC. It translates to CASSLIMAGEFYEQYF.

The V call is TRBV28, the J call TRBJ1-2; D is uncertain. This CDR3 has 11 residues. Germline V gene lookup returns CDR1 MDHEN and CDR2 SYDVKM. Trimming pared 6 bases from V and 14 bases from J, leaving 16 bases between. CDR3 DNA: TGTGCCAGCAGCATGCCAACAGAGCCTACCTTC. Its protein product is CASSMPTEPTF.

The CDR3 sequence: CASSVWGRGTGEQFF. CDR3 bases: TGTGCCAGCTCCGTTTGGGGCAGGGGTACCGGAGAGCAGTTCTTC. The V gene is TRBV7-2, the J gene TRBJ2-7; D possibly corresponds to TRBD1 (6 bases). The end of the DNA fits TRBJ2-1 better, so the J call may be wrong. The length of the CDR3 is 15 residues. CDR1 is SGHTA and CDR2 is FQGNSA in the germline V gene.

This clonotype was detected ten times or more. The V gene is TRBV6-6, the J gene TRBJ2-4; TRBD1 matches at 9 bases. Germline V gives CDR1 MNHNY, CDR2 SVGAGI (reference sequence). The CDR3 loop spans 14 amino acids. V was clipped by 5 bases and J by 6 bases; unmatched bases: 5. The CDR3 DNA sequence: TGTGCCAGCAGTGGACAGGGGAGGGGAAACATTCAGTACTTC. Amino acid sequence: CASSGQGRGNIQYF.

This clonotype was recorded once. The chain recombines TRBV6-6 with TRBJ2-7; possible D gene TRBD1, 6 bases. Trimming stripped 0 bases from V and 2 bases from J, with 11 bases between. Germline CDR1 is MNHNY and CDR2 is SVGAGI (reference sequence). CDR3 size: 15 residues. Here the CDR3 DNA reads TGTGCCAGCAGTTACTCGAGGGACATGACCTACGAGCAGTACTTC. The encoded protein is CASSYSRDMTYEQYF.

This clonotype occurred many times. The rearrangement uses TRBV20-1 and TRBJ1-4; D is unresolved. V dropped 5 bases and J dropped 10 bases, with 14 bases sitting between them. CDR1 is DFQATT, CDR2 SNEGSKA, per germline (reference sequence). This CDR3 region has 12 residues. CDR3 coding DNA: TGCAGTGCTCGCCGGACGGAGGGAAAACTGTTTTTT. It specifies CSARRTEGKLFF.

J is TRBJ1-2 and V is TRBV6-6, with no clear D. Trimming removed 5 bases from V and 6 bases from J, with 13 bases in between. The CDR3 is made up of 13 amino acids. Germline loops: CDR1 MNHNY, CDR2 SVGAGI (reference sequence). The CDR3 DNA sequence: TGTGCCAGCAGTCTTCCTCGAGTGGATGGCTACACCTTC. It is translated as CASSLPRVDGYTF.

This rearrangement joins TRBV5-1 to TRBJ2-3, with D unresolved. Germline values: CDR1 SGHRS, CDR2 YFSETQ. Trimming took off 2 bases at V and 4 bases at J, with 14 bases between the two ends. The CDR3 extends over 15 amino acids. The CDR3 DNA reads TGCGCCAGCAGCTTAGAATCTCTTAGCCCAGATACGCAGTATTTT. Its protein is CASSLESLSPDTQYF.

Many counts were recorded for this clonotype. Written as DNA, the CDR3 is TGCGCCAGCAGCTTGGCGTACGGGGGAACTAATGAAAAACTGTTTTTT. This translates into CASSLAYGGTNEKLFF. The chain carries TRBV5-1 and TRBJ1-4, with a tentative D call TRBD1 (5 bases). The length of the CDR3 is 16 residues. Trimming pared 0 bases from V and 1 base from J, leaving 10 bases between. Germline CDR1 is SGHRS and CDR2 is YFSETQ.

J is TRBJ1-1 and V is TRBV20-1; D might be TRBD1 (5 bases). The CDR3 sequence is 12 residues long. V was pared by 5 bases and J by 6 bases, with 13 bases between. Germline assignment: CDR1 DFQATT and CDR2 SNEGSKA (reference sequence). In DNA form, the CDR3 reads TGCAGTGCTCGCCCGGGACGCGCTGAAGCTTTCTTT. It codes for CSARPGRAEAFF.

The rearrangement joins TRBV5-1 to TRBJ2-1; TRBD2 matches 7 bases. The CDR3 is 16 residues long. Germline CDR1 SGHRS, CDR2 YFSETQ. Losses at the gene ends were 3 bases for V and 1 base for J; bases not matched to a gene: 7. This CDR3 reads CASSSWTSSSYNEQFF. CDR3 DNA: TGCGCCAGCAGCTCCTGGACTAGTTCGTCCTACAATGAGCAGTTCTTC.

The table lists this clonotype with a few counts. The chain links TRBV5-1 to TRBJ2-1; possible D gene TRBD2, 6 bases. This CDR3 region has 16 residues. CDR1 SGHRS and CDR2 YFSETQ come from the germline V gene. Trimming took 1 base from V and 8 from J, leaving 19 bases between them. The CDR3 DNA reads TGCGCCAGCAGCTTGCCCTGGGGGACTCGCGACGATGAGCAGTTCTTC. Translation gives CASSLPWGTRDDEQFF.

This clonotype was observed a few times. This chain connects TRBV11-2 to TRBJ2-1; tentatively, D is TRBD1 or TRBD2 (6 bases each). The germline V and J ends were trimmed by 5 bases and 3 bases, with 23 bases remaining between them. CDR1 is SGHAT, CDR2 FQNNGV, per germline. The CDR3 covers 18 residues. CDR3 loop: CASSPRGVQTEGYNEQFF. The CDR3 DNA reads TGTGCCAGCAGCCCAAGGGGGGTTCAGACAGAGGGCTACAATGAGCAGTTCTTC.

This chain links TRBV5-1 with TRBJ2-7, with D tentatively TRBD2 (5 bases). Germline V gene sequence: CDR1 SGHRS, CDR2 YFSETQ. Trimming took off 1 base at V and 4 bases at J, with 15 bases between the two ends. This CDR3 has 15 amino acids. DNA for the CDR3: TGCGCCAGCAGCTTGAACGCGGGCAGCTCTTACGAGCAGTACTTC. It specifies CASSLNAGSSYEQYF. The whole variable domain, remainder taken from reference TRBV5-1 and TRBJ2-7, is KAGVTQTPRYLIKTRGQQVTLSCSPISGHRSVSWYQQTPGQGLQFLFEYFSETQRNKGNFPGRFSGRQFSNSRSEMNVSTLELGDSALYLCASSLNAGSSYEQYFGPGTRLTVT.

This clonotype was seen a handful of times. The chain employs TRBV6-5 and TRBJ1-2; TRBD1 matches at 7 bases. This CDR3 has 14 amino acids. The ends lost 6 bases at V and 4 bases at J; junction bases unmatched: 8. CDR1 is MNHEY, CDR2 SVGAGI, per germline. CDR3 in DNA: TGTGCCAGCAGGGACGCGACAGGGATCTATGGCTACACCTTC. It is translated as CASRDATGIYGYTF.

The chain carries TRBV3-1 and TRBJ1-1; 7 bases line up with TRBD1. V was clipped by 3 bases and J by 4 bases; unmatched bases: 8. Germline V CDR1 and CDR2: LGHDT, YNNKEL (reference sequence). This CDR3 region has 15 residues. The CDR3 bases are TGTGCCAGCAGCCAGAAACCAGGGGGGCGCACTGAAGCTTTCTTT. It translates to CASSQKPGGRTEAFF.

This clonotype was observed many times. The gene calls are TRBV20-1 and TRBJ2-3; 13 bases line up with TRBD2. In germline, CDR1 is DFQATT, CDR2 SNEGSKA (reference sequence). The CDR3 extends over 15 amino acids. V lost 5 bases, J lost 0 bases, and 2 bases stayed unmatched. As DNA, the CDR3 is TGCAGTGCTCAGGGACTAGCGGGGAGCACAGATACGCAGTATTTT. Its protein is CSAQGLAGSTDTQYF.

The chain uses TRBV5-1 and TRBJ2-3; D is unresolved. The germline V and J ends were trimmed by 1 base and 0 bases, with 9 bases remaining between them. Looked up from germline, CDR1 is SGHRS and CDR2 is YFSETQ. The CDR3 is 15 residues long. This CDR3 is CASSLTRTSTDTQYF. CDR3 bases: TGCGCCAGCAGCTTGACACGCACTAGCACAGATACGCAGTATTTT.

This clonotype turned up a few times. The V gene is TRBV29-1, the J gene TRBJ2-1; 9 bases fit TRBD1. After removal of 4 bases from V and 0 bases from J, the junction contained 16 bases not matched to a gene. Germline V gene data show CDR1 as SQVTM and CDR2 as ANQGSEA. The CDR3 is made up of 19 amino acids. The DNA of the CDR3 is TGCAGCGTTGTTTTTCCAACGGGACAGGGTAGGACCTCCTACAATGAGCAGTTCTTC. Encoded protein: CSVVFPTGQGRTSYNEQFF.

This chain connects TRBV12-3 or TRBV12-4 to TRBJ2-7; D is uncertain. This CDR3 has 12 residues. The V and J ends lost 3 bases and 2 bases respectively, with 5 bases between them. Written as DNA, the CDR3 is TGTGCCAGCAGTTTGGAAGCCTACGAGCAGTACTTC. Encoded protein: CASSLEAYEQYF.